The 27 T cell receptor beta chains in this list originate from one sample, sequenced in a study of blood T cells in healthy people across ages (dated by TCRdb to the mid-2010s). Library prep was done by 5' RACE. Sequenced on an Illumina HiSeq 2500. A second PCR of roughly 6 to 11 cycles was run with a J-beta primer mix and a sample-barcoded 5' primer. TCRdb trimmed public reads at Q25 via fastp, called clones via MiXCR and kept in-frame beta chains. When rows share a CDR3 protein, they turn into one entry using the most common DNA and genes. The sample has roughly 900,000 distinct CDR3 sequences on record, about 44% of them singletons. The ten largest account for 10% to 15% of the sample. Input material: blood. Receptors were obtained from a man aged 25 to 45 in good health.

The genes are TRBV12-3 or TRBV12-4 and TRBJ2-5; D gene ambiguous. TRBJ2-7 matches the DNA end more closely, so the J call is doubtful. The CDR3 contains 13 residues. CDR3: CASSFGQLVEQYF. In DNA, the CDR3 is TGTGCCAGCAGTTTCGGCCAATTGGTCGAGCAGTACTTC.

The genes are TRBV28 and TRBJ2-1, with TRBD1 matching 8 bases. From germline, CDR1 is MDHEN and CDR2 SYDVKM. This CDR3 region has 15 residues. The junction had 10 bases not matched to a gene; V was cut back by 6 bases and J by 6 bases. As DNA, the CDR3 is TGTGCCAGCAGGATTCAGGGGGCCACGAGCAATGAGCAGTTCTTC. The encoded protein is CASRIQGATSNEQFF. The full variable domain, completed using reference TRBV28 and TRBJ2-1, is DVKVTQSSRYLVKRTGEKVFLECVQDMDHENMFWYRQDPGLGLRLIYFSYDVKMKEKGDIPEGYSVSREKKERFSLILESASTNQTSMYLCASRIQGATSNEQFFGPGTRLTVL.

J is TRBJ2-5 and V is TRBV6-9, with 11 positions matching TRBD1. Germline V gene sequence: CDR1 MNHGY, CDR2 SVAAGI. The length of the CDR3 is 15 residues. Trimming took 6 bases from V and 2 from J; bases not matched to a gene: 5. In nucleotides, the CDR3 is TGTGCCAGCAGACCCCGGGACAGGGGGCAAGAGACCCAGTACTTC. This codes for CASRPRDRGQETQYF.

The chain recombines TRBV3-1 with TRBJ1-1; the D gene is possibly TRBD1 (5 bases). The CDR3 covers 14 residues. Germline V gene lookup returns CDR1 LGHDT and CDR2 YNNKEL (reference sequence). The V end lost 0 bases, the J end lost 6 bases, and 11 bases lay between the germline ends. The CDR3 sequence: CASSQEGANSEAFF. The DNA for the CDR3 is TGTGCCAGCAGCCAAGAAGGGGCGAATTCTGAAGCTTTCTTT.

The gene calls are TRBV4-1 and TRBJ2-5; a weak D match, TRBD2 (5 bases). V was pared by 4 bases and J by 5 bases, with 14 bases between. This CDR3 region has 14 residues. Germline assignment: CDR1 MGHRA and CDR2 YSYEKL. This chain's CDR3 is CASSPGIATETQYF. In DNA form, the CDR3 reads TGCGCCAGCAGCCCCGGGATAGCGACGGAGACCCAGTACTTC.

The V call is TRBV20-1, the J call TRBJ2-5, with D maybe TRBD2 (6 bases). The CDR3 extends over 14 amino acids. CDR1 is DFQATT, CDR2 SNEGSKA, per germline (reference sequence). Trimming removed 6 bases from V and 2 bases from J, with 16 bases in between. CDR3 amino acids: CSAPLGGNQETQYF. The CDR3 DNA follows: TGCAGTGCCCCGCTGGGGGGTAATCAAGAGACCCAGTACTTC.

The rearrangement uses TRBV29-1 and TRBJ2-5; D unclear. The germline V gene encodes CDR1 SQVTM and CDR2 ANQGSEA. This CDR3 spans 15 amino acids. Between the trimmed V and J ends, which lost 3 bases and 0 bases, there was a span of 14 bases. The CDR3 spells CSVELLQGDQETQYF. In DNA form, the CDR3 reads TGCAGCGTTGAGCTTCTCCAAGGCGACCAAGAGACCCAGTACTTC.

In this sample, this clonotype turned up many times. The CDR3 nucleotides are TGCAGTGCTAGACGGAGCTCCTACGAGCAGTACTTC. Translated: CSARRSSYEQYF. The chain couples TRBV20-1 to TRBJ2-7; D is uncertain. The CDR3 has 12 residues. Per germline, CDR1 DFQATT and CDR2 SNEGSKA (reference sequence). Trimming stripped 2 bases from V and 0 bases from J, with 5 bases between.

The rearrangement joins TRBV4-1 to TRBJ1-2, with D maybe TRBD1 (6 bases). From germline, CDR1 is MGHRA and CDR2 YSYEKL. V gave up 1 base and J gave up 5 bases, with 17 bases separating them. This CDR3 contains 16 residues. For the CDR3, the DNA is TGCGCCAGCAGCCAAGGCTGGGGCAGGGGCGATTATGGCTACACCTTC. The encoded protein is CASSQGWGRGDYGYTF.

V and J are TRBV20-1 and TRBJ2-3; D not certain. The CDR3 sequence is 12 residues long. Germline CDR1 is DFQATT and CDR2 is SNEGSKA (reference sequence). The germline V and J ends were trimmed by 3 bases and 4 bases, with 8 bases remaining between them. CDR3 protein: CSARFGPDTQYF. The CDR3, as DNA: TGCAGTGCTAGGTTCGGGCCAGATACGCAGTATTTT.

In its sample, this clonotype was seen a few times. The genes are TRBV4-3 and TRBJ1-2, with D possibly being TRBD1 (5 bases). The V gene's germline CDR1 is LGHNA and CDR2 YSLEER. Trimming took off 0 bases at V and 3 bases at J, with 17 bases between the two ends. This CDR3 is built from 17 residues. This CDR3 reads CASSQEVSGDRDYGYTF. The CDR3 region has the DNA TGCGCCAGCAGCCAAGAAGTTTCGGGGGATCGAGACTATGGCTACACCTTC.

The chain couples TRBV24-1 to TRBJ2-1; D call uncertain. Germline V gene sequence: CDR1 KGHDR, CDR2 SFDVKD. V was trimmed by 2 bases and J by 9 bases, leaving 7 bases between them. The CDR3 contains 12 residues. CDR3 loop: CATSDYSSEQFF. As DNA, the CDR3 is TGTGCCACCAGTGATTACAGCAGTGAGCAGTTCTTC.

This clonotype appeared a few times. V and J are TRBV2 and TRBJ2-3, with 9 bases lining up with TRBD2. CDR1 is SNHLY and CDR2 is FYNNEI in the germline V gene. The ends lost 3 bases at V and 2 bases at J; junction bases unmatched: 6. The CDR3 runs 16 residues. The DNA of the CDR3 is TGTGCCAGCAGTGATGTAGCGGGGGCCCTCACAGATACGCAGTATTTT. Translated, it gives CASSDVAGALTDTQYF.

V usage is TRBV20-1 and J usage is TRBJ2-5; D gene ambiguous. This CDR3 has 14 amino acids. Per the germline V gene, CDR1 is DFQATT and CDR2 is SNEGSKA (reference sequence). V lost 5 bases, J lost 0 bases, and 13 bases lay in between. The CDR3 DNA sequence: TGCAGTGCTCCGGGCCCTCCCTACCAAGAGACCCAGTACTTC. This sequence encodes CSAPGPPYQETQYF.

This clonotype was recorded a few times. The chain recombines TRBV4-3 with TRBJ1-2, with D unclear. This CDR3 has 15 amino acids. From germline, CDR1 is LGHNA and CDR2 YSLEER. Trimming shortened V by 5 bases and J by 5 bases, and 18 bases separated the two germline ends. CDR3 coding DNA: TGCGCCAGCAGCGCCGGTCGGGCAGGAGGGTATGGCTACACCTTC. Residues: CASSAGRAGGYGYTF.

The chain uses TRBV7-2 and TRBJ1-3; D is undetermined. This CDR3 is built from 13 residues. Germline V gene data show CDR1 as SGHTA and CDR2 as FQGNSA. The V end lost 7 bases, the J end lost 0 bases, and 7 bases lay between the germline ends. CDR3 sequence reads: CASTASSGNTIYF. Written as DNA, the CDR3 is TGTGCCAGCACCGCCTCCTCTGGAAACACCATATATTTT.

The chain recombines TRBV28 with TRBJ2-1, with D perhaps given as TRBD1 or TRBD2 (6 bases each). This CDR3 is 15 amino acids long. V lost 2 bases and J 5 bases, leaving 13 bases between the germline ends. CDR1 and CDR2 (germline): MDHEN, SYDVKM. The CDR3 protein is CASSLGGPTNNEQFF. The CDR3 DNA follows: TGTGCCAGCAGTTTAGGGGGGCCGACCAACAATGAGCAGTTCTTC.

The rearrangement joins TRBV7-2 to TRBJ1-4, with D unclear. This CDR3 comprises 15 residues. CDR1 is SGHTA and CDR2 is FQGNSA in the germline V gene. V gave up 2 bases and J gave up 0 bases, with 7 bases separating them. The CDR3 loop is CASSLRKATNEKLFF. CDR3 bases: TGTGCCAGCAGCTTACGGAAGGCAACTAATGAAAAACTGTTTTTT.

V is TRBV5-5 and J is TRBJ2-1; D possibly corresponds to TRBD1 (5 bases). The CDR3 totals 16 residues. In germline, CDR1 is SGHKS, CDR2 YYEKEE (reference sequence). Trimming pared 0 bases from V and 5 bases from J, leaving 15 bases between. The chain's CDR3 is CASSLAGRVTNNEQFF. CDR3 DNA sequence: TGTGCCAGCAGCTTGGCGGGCAGGGTCACTAACAATGAGCAGTTCTTC.

Here the CDR3 reads CASSQEWASGSYEQYF. The CDR3 nucleotides read TGCGCCAGCAGCCAAGAGTGGGCTAGCGGCTCCTACGAGCAGTACTTC. The chain links TRBV4-1 to TRBJ2-7, with TRBD2 identical over 7 bases. The CDR3 runs 16 residues. With V trimmed by 0 bases and J by 0 bases, 5 bases remained unmatched. Per the germline V gene, CDR1 is MGHRA and CDR2 is YSYEKL.

This clonotype has just a few counts. The chain uses TRBV3-1 and TRBJ1-6; no clear D gene. This CDR3 spans 14 amino acids. Per the germline V gene, CDR1 is LGHDT and CDR2 is YNNKEL (reference sequence). Trimming took off 5 bases at V and 10 bases at J, with 15 bases between the two ends. CDR3 in amino acids: CASSFYFQESPLHF. The CDR3, as DNA: TGTGCCAGCAGCTTCTATTTCCAGGAATCACCCCTCCACTTT.

The chain couples TRBV7-2 to TRBJ2-1; TRBD2 aligns across 7 bases. The CDR3 covers 15 residues. CDR1 and CDR2 from the germline V gene are SGHTA and FQGNSA. J gave up 8 bases and V 3 bases, and 10 bases lay outside the gene matches. In DNA, the CDR3 is TGTGCCAGCAGCTTCAGCGGGATCGTTCCCCATGAGCAGTTCTTC. Its translation: CASSFSGIVPHEQFF.

The J gene is TRBJ2-7, the V gene TRBV5-6; D is unresolved. This CDR3 has 15 amino acids. Trimming took 2 bases from V and 1 from J, leaving 13 bases between them. Germline V lookup: CDR1 SGHDT, CDR2 YYEEEE. The chain's CDR3 is CASSFGDWRSYEQYF. The CDR3 coding sequence is TGTGCCAGCAGCTTTGGCGATTGGCGTTCCTACGAGCAGTACTTC.

The genes are TRBV3-1 and TRBJ1-5; possibly TRBD1 for D (5 bases). V shed 0 bases and J shed 0 bases, with 15 bases lying between them. This CDR3 region has 18 residues. Germline V gene data show CDR1 as LGHDT and CDR2 as YNNKEL (reference sequence). CDR3: CASSQDTTGGVSNQPQHF. In DNA form, the CDR3 reads TGTGCCAGCAGCCAAGATACTACCGGGGGGGTTAGCAATCAGCCCCAGCATTTT.

The chain has TRBV6-6 and TRBJ1-6, with TRBD1 identical over 9 bases. Germline values: CDR1 MNHNY, CDR2 SVGAGI (reference sequence). J gave up 9 bases and V 6 bases, and 9 bases lay outside the gene matches. The CDR3 has 15 residues. The CDR3 loop is CASSIRTGDLSPLHF. The CDR3 nucleotides read TGTGCCAGCAGCATCCGGACAGGGGACCTTTCACCCCTCCACTTT.

The chain is built from TRBV20-1 and TRBJ2-3; no clear D. The CDR3 covers 11 residues. V gave up 5 bases and J gave up 5 bases, with 8 bases separating them. Germline V gives CDR1 DFQATT, CDR2 SNEGSKA (reference sequence). CDR3 protein: CSAPQEDTQYF. CDR3 nucleotide sequence: TGCAGTGCTCCTCAGGAAGATACGCAGTATTTT.

V usage is TRBV3-1 and J usage is TRBJ2-3, with D perhaps TRBD1 (5 bases). This CDR3 spans 15 amino acids. V dropped 0 bases and J dropped 3 bases, with 10 bases sitting between them. CDR1 is LGHDT, CDR2 YNNKEL, per germline (reference sequence). CDR3 sequence: CASSQDLGPTDTQYF. In DNA form, the CDR3 reads TGTGCCAGCAGCCAAGATTTGGGGCCTACAGATACGCAGTATTTT.